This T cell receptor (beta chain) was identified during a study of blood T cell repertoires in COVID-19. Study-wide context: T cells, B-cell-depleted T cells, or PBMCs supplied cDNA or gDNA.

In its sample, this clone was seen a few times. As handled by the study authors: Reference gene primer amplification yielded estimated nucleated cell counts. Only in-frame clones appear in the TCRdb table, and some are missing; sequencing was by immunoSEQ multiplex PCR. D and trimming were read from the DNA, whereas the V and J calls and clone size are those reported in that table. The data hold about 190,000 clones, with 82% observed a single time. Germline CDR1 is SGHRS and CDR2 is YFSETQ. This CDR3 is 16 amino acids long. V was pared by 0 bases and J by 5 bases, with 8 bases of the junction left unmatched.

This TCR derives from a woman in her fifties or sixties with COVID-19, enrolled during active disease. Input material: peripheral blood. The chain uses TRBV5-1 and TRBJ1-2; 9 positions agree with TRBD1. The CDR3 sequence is CASSLGGQGNYYGYTF. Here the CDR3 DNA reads TGCGCCAGCAGCTTGGGTGGACAGGGGAACTATTATGGCTACACCTTC.